These 25 T cell receptor beta chains were all obtained from the same sample, sequenced in a study of T cell responses to AZD1222 COVID-19 vaccine. The data were produced by immunoSEQ multiplex PCR, yet TCRdb's version contains in-frame clones alone and is incomplete. Of under 140,000 clones in the sample, 92% are singletons; the top ten hold approximately 2.7%. This specimen was peripheral blood, taken 28 days after the second AZD1222 dose. All receptors come from an adult who received the AZD1222 COVID-19 vaccine.

This clone was observed a single time. The V gene is TRBV7-8, the J gene TRBJ2-1; tentatively, D is TRBD1 or TRBD2 (6 bases each). CDR1 SGHVS and CDR2 FQNEAQ come from the germline V gene. The CDR3 length is 15 residues. Trimming left V 4 bases short and J 1 base short, with 11 bases between. In nucleotides, the CDR3 is TGTGCCAGCAGCTCGGGGGCCTCATCCTACAATGAGCAGTTCTTC. The encoded protein is CASSSGASSYNEQFF.

This rearrangement joins TRBV7-2 to TRBJ2-3; D is unclear. With 3 bases removed from V and 6 bases from J, the gap between germline ends came to 10 bases. From germline, CDR1 is SGHTA and CDR2 FQGNSA. The CDR3 sequence is 13 residues long. For the CDR3, the DNA is TGTGCCAGCAGCTTCGGACCAGTGGATACGCAGTATTTT. This encodes CASSFGPVDTQYF.

The V and J genes are TRBV4-3 and TRBJ1-1; 7 bases align to TRBD1. The CDR3 contains 13 residues. V trimming: 0 bases; J trimming: 11 bases; junction bases outside the gene matches: 6. Germline-derived CDR1 and CDR2 are LGHNA and YSLEER. The CDR3 nucleotides are TGCGCCAGCAGCCAAGATGTCAGGGGGTTGGCTTTCTTT. Translated, it gives CASSQDVRGLAFF.

Worth noting for this clone: The DNA is left out, because the CDR3 cannot be placed on it with certainty; the CDR3 is given as TCRdb lists it. This rearrangement joins TRBV30 to TRBJ1-2; the D call of TRBD1 is as the table states it, not checked on the DNA. Looked up from germline, CDR1 is GTSNPN and CDR2 is SVGIG (reference sequence). The CDR3 is 17 amino acids long, termini counted. CDR3 in amino acids: CAWRRGQGVFFGDGYTF.

This chain links TRBV6-1 with TRBJ2-2; D remains unclear. Germline V lookup: CDR1 MNHNS, CDR2 SASEGT. V gave up 3 bases and J gave up 12 bases, with 17 bases separating them. This CDR3 has 14 amino acids. As DNA, the CDR3 is TGTGCCAGCAGTGATTCATGGACGGCCGTACAGCTGTTTTTT. Translated: CASSDSWTAVQLFF.

A single count supports this clone. V gene TRBV3-1 (or the pseudogene TRBV3-2) combines with J gene TRBJ1-6; a possible D gene is TRBD1 (6 bases). The germline V and J ends were trimmed by 4 bases and 6 bases, with 19 bases remaining between them. Germline CDR1 is LGHDT and CDR2 is YNNKEL (reference sequence). This CDR3 contains 17 residues. CDR3 sequence (DNA): TGTGCCAGCAGCCCAAGGAACCGGGCAGGGGTTAATTCACCCCTCCACTTT. Its protein is CASSPRNRAGVNSPLHF.

The CDR3 spells CALTHPDLNTEAFF. CDR3 DNA: TGTGCCCTCACCCATCCGGACCTGAACACTGAAGCTTTCTTT. V usage is TRBV28 and J usage is TRBJ1-1; D not certain. The CDR3 has 14 amino acids. Looked up from germline, CDR1 is MDHEN and CDR2 is SYDVKM. V lost 11 bases and J lost 0, with 16 bases in between. Full variable domain (outside the CDR3, taken from reference TRBV28 and TRBJ1-1): DVKVTQSSRYLVKRTGEKVFLECVQDMDHENMFWYRQDPGLGLRLIYFSYDVKMKEKGDIPEGYSVSREKKERFSLILESASTNQTSMYLCALTHPDLNTEAFFGQGTRLTVV.

V usage is TRBV19 and J usage is TRBJ2-7; 9 bases map to TRBD1. The ends lost 5 bases at V and 1 base at J; junction bases unmatched: 6. This CDR3 region has 15 residues. Germline V lookup: CDR1 LNHDA, CDR2 SQIVND (reference sequence). The CDR3 here is CASSSPGTGSYEQYF. CDR3 nucleotides: TGTGCCAGTAGTTCCCCCGGGACAGGGTCCTACGAGCAGTACTTC.

The genes are TRBV25-1 and TRBJ1-2, with D uncertain. Trimming took 1 base from V and 8 from J, leaving 11 bases between them. Germline V gene data show CDR1 as MGHDK and CDR2 as SYGVNS. There are 13 residues in the CDR3. CDR3 residues: CASSESRSSGYTF. The CDR3 DNA is TGTGCCAGCAGTGAATCACGAAGTAGCGGCTACACCTTC.

V gene TRBV5-5 combines with J gene TRBJ2-1, with TRBD1 identical over 8 bases. V was clipped by 3 bases and J by 4 bases; unmatched bases: 6. The CDR3 is 15 amino acids. Germline V lookup: CDR1 SGHKS, CDR2 YYEKEE (reference sequence). The CDR3 protein is CASSSPGQGYNEQFF. The CDR3 DNA is TGTGCCAGCAGCTCACCCGGACAGGGATACAATGAGCAGTTCTTC.

The chain couples TRBV28 to TRBJ1-2, with 7 positions matching TRBD1. The length of the CDR3 is 14 residues. V was pared by 2 bases and J by 3 bases, with 3 bases of the junction left unmatched. CDR1 and CDR2 (germline): MDHEN, SYDVKM. The CDR3 sequence: CASSLVTGDYGYTF. CDR3 bases: TGTGCCAGCAGTTTAGTAACAGGGGACTATGGCTACACCTTC.

V is TRBV5-5 and J is TRBJ2-2, with D tentatively TRBD2 (6 bases). CDR3 length: 15 residues. The V gene lost 2 bases and the J gene lost 0 bases, with 8 bases spanning the gap. Per the germline V gene, CDR1 is SGHKS and CDR2 is YYEKEE (reference sequence). As DNA, the CDR3 is TGTGCCAGCAGCTTCGGGACTGCGAACACCGGGGAGCTGTTTTTT. Its translation: CASSFGTANTGELFF. The full variable domain, its missing parts supplied by reference TRBV5-5 and TRBJ2-2, is DAGVTQSPTHLIKTRGQQVTLRCSPISGHKSVSWYQQVLGQGPQFIFQYYEKEERGRGNFPDRFSARQFPNYSSELNVNALLLGDSALYLCASSFGTANTGELFFGEGSRLTVL.

This rearrangement joins TRBV19 to TRBJ2-2, with a possible D match to TRBD1 (5 bases). From germline, CDR1 is LNHDA and CDR2 SQIVND (reference sequence). This CDR3 is 16 amino acids long. The V gene lost 9 bases and the J gene lost 6 bases, with 23 bases spanning the gap. The CDR3, as DNA: TGTGCCAGCACAAGAACAGGTTTAACTTTTCCCGGGGAGCTGTTTTTT. Protein: CASTRTGLTFPGELFF.

This chain joins TRBV10-3 and TRBJ1-2, with 7 nucleotides matching TRBD1. V was clipped by 2 bases and J by 1 base; unmatched bases: 7. The CDR3 spans 16 residues. The V gene's germline CDR1 is ENHRY and CDR2 SYGVKD. This CDR3 is CAISEPGTEINYGYTF. As DNA, the CDR3 is TGTGCCATCAGTGAGCCGGGGACAGAAATTAACTATGGCTACACCTTC.

The gene calls are TRBV11-2 and TRBJ1-4; 10 bases map to TRBD1. Per germline, CDR1 SGHAT and CDR2 FQNNGV. V trimming: 1 base; J trimming: 7 bases; junction bases outside the gene matches: 3. CDR3 size: 15 residues. The CDR3 protein is CASSLVGQGSEKLFF. The CDR3 coding sequence is TGTGCCAGCAGCTTAGTGGGACAGGGGAGTGAAAAACTGTTTTTT. The variable domain in full, with the rest retrieved from reference TRBV11-2 and TRBJ1-4, is EAGVAQSPRYKIIEKRQSVAFWCNPISGHATLYWYQQILGQGPKLLIQFQNNGVVDDSQLPKDRFSAERLKGVDSTLKIQPAKLEDSAVYLCASSLVGQGSEKLFFGSGTQLSVL.

The chain is built from TRBV30 and TRBJ2-2; D is undetermined. CDR1 and CDR2 (germline): GTSNPN, SVGIG (reference sequence). Trimming took 4 bases from V and 6 from J, leaving 12 bases between them. The CDR3 runs 13 residues. CDR3 amino acids: CAWTSSEAGELFF. The CDR3 nucleotides read TGTGCCTGGACTTCTTCCGAGGCCGGGGAGCTGTTTTTT. Looking up the rest from reference TRBV30 and TRBJ2-2 gives the full variable domain: SQTIHQWPATLVQPVGSPLSLECTVEGTSNPNLYWYRQAAGRGLQLLFYSVGIGQISSEVPQNLSASRPQDRQFILSSKKLLLSDSGFYLCAWTSSEAGELFFGEGSRLTVL.

This rearrangement joins TRBV5-1 to TRBJ2-7, with 11 bases matching TRBD1. J lost 4 bases, V lost 3 bases, and 6 bases had no gene match. This CDR3 has 15 amino acids. In germline, CDR1 is SGHRS, CDR2 YFSETQ. The CDR3 DNA reads as TGCGCCAGCAGCTCAGGACAGGGGGCACAATACGAGCAGTACTTC. Its protein is CASSSGQGAQYEQYF.

V gene TRBV25-1 combines with J gene TRBJ2-1; TRBD1 is a possible D gene (5 bases). CDR1 is MGHDK and CDR2 is SYGVNS in the germline V gene. The CDR3 is made up of 16 amino acids. Trimming took off 4 bases at V and 3 bases at J, with 16 bases between the two ends. DNA for the CDR3: TGTGCCAGCAGTGTTCCTCAGGGTGAATTCTACAATGAGCAGTTCTTC. This gives the protein CASSVPQGEFYNEQFF.

The chain joins TRBV6-2 or TRBV6-3 to TRBJ2-7; TRBD1 or TRBD2 may be the D gene (5 bases each). V gave up 6 bases and J gave up 3 bases, with 9 bases separating them. CDR3 size: 12 residues. CDR1 and CDR2 (germline): MNHEY, SVGEGT. DNA for the CDR3: TGTGCCAGCAGCTTGGGACGCTACGAGCAGTACTTC. It encodes CASSLGRYEQYF.

The rearrangement uses TRBV28 and TRBJ1-1; the D is unclear. V lost 5 bases and J lost 9, with 10 bases in between. From germline, CDR1 is MDHEN and CDR2 SYDVKM. This CDR3 region has 11 residues. Here the CDR3 DNA reads TGTGCCAGCAGTGTCGGGAGGAAAGCTTTCTTT. Translated: CASSVGRKAFF.

Only one count was recorded for this clone. The chain couples TRBV28 to TRBJ1-1; a weak D match, TRBD1 (5 bases). The CDR3 consists of 13 residues. Germline assignment: CDR1 MDHEN and CDR2 SYDVKM. The V end lost 7 bases, the J end lost 2 bases, and 11 bases lay between the germline ends. Here the CDR3 DNA reads TGTGCCAGCACCTGGGGGGATAACACTGAAGCTTTCTTT. Translation gives CASTWGDNTEAFF. Using reference TRBV28 and TRBJ1-1 for the parts outside the CDR3, the full variable domain is DVKVTQSSRYLVKRTGEKVFLECVQDMDHENMFWYRQDPGLGLRLIYFSYDVKMKEKGDIPEGYSVSREKKERFSLILESASTNQTSMYLCASTWGDNTEAFFGQGTRLTVV.

The CDR3 DNA reads as TGTGCCAGCAGCTTATTGTTCGGAGGGACCTATGGCTACACCTTC. It is translated as CASSLLFGGTYGYTF. The J gene is TRBJ1-2, the V gene TRBV7-2, with a tentative D call TRBD1 (5 bases). CDR3 length equals 15 residues. The V and J ends lost 2 bases and 4 bases respectively, with 14 bases between them. Germline CDR1 is SGHTA and CDR2 is FQGNSA.

This chain links TRBV18 with TRBJ1-2; no clear D. Germline V gene sequence: CDR1 KGHSH, CDR2 LQKENI. V was trimmed by 3 bases and J by 7 bases, leaving 9 bases between them. The CDR3 length is 12 residues. The CDR3 coding sequence is TGTGCCAGCTCACCTGCGGGGAGTGGCTACACCTTC. Its translation is CASSPAGSGYTF.

The rearrangement uses TRBV29-1 and TRBJ1-4; D gene uncertain. With 7 bases removed from V and 0 bases from J, the gap between germline ends came to 6 bases. CDR1 SQVTM and CDR2 ANQGSEA come from the germline V gene. The CDR3 loop spans 12 amino acids. For the CDR3, the DNA is TGCAGCGGCGGGGCAACTAATGAAAAACTGTTTTTT. This translates into CSGGATNEKLFF.

CDR3 sequence (DNA): TGTGCCAGCAGCCAAGCTAGCAGGGGTAACGAGCAGTACTTC. The encoded protein is CASSQASRGNEQYF. This chain uses TRBV4-2 with TRBJ2-7; the D gene is possibly TRBD1 (6 bases). The CDR3 has 14 amino acids. Per germline, CDR1 LGHNA and CDR2 YNFKEQ. Trimming took 1 base from V and 5 from J, leaving 12 bases between them.